These T cell receptor beta chains were read from a single sample in a study of T cells in Graves' hyperthyroidism and ophthalmopathy. TCRdb recomputed calls from the multiplex PCR reads with MiXCR, one row per CDR3 protein. The sample holds a few hundred thousand distinct CDR3 sequences, around 15% seen once. The material sequenced was blood. These receptors all stem from a woman in her thirties or forties with Graves' ophthalmopathy. Each CDR3 is given with its conserved first and last residue. D genes are given only for firm matches. Size tells how often a clone was seen (once, few, many) or the class of an expanded clone, and some rows leave it out.

>TRBV9|-|TRBJ2-1|-
CASSVAFTGPLGNEQFF
TGTGCCAGCAGCGTAGCTTTTACGGGACCCCTAGGGAATGAGCAGTTCTTC
>TRBV27|many|TRBJ2-7|TRBD2
CASSFKTSAIYEQYF
TGTGCCAGCAGTTTTAAGACTAGCGCCATCTACGAGCAGTACTTC
>TRBV24-1|-|TRBJ2-1|TRBD2
CATSDPGGKIYNEQFF
TGTGCCACCAGTGACCCCGGGGGGAAGATCTACAATGAGCAGTTCTTC
>TRBV2|many|TRBJ2-5|-
CASNVQETQYF
TGTGCCAGCAATGTTCAAGAGACCCAGTACTTC
>TRBV12-3/TRBV12-4|few|TRBJ1-6|TRBD1
CASKTGKGNSPLHF
TGTGCCAGCAAGACAGGGAAGGGTAATTCACCCCTCCACTTT
>TRBV5-5|many|TRBJ2-7|TRBD2
CASSLLSSGGAVEQYF
TGTGCCAGCAGCTTGTTGTCCAGCGGGGGGGCTGTGGAGCAGTACTTC
>TRBV6-2/TRBV6-3|many|TRBJ1-6|-
CASSKDPSRKSPLHF
TGTGCCAGCTCTAAGGACCCATCTAGGAAGTCACCCCTCCACTTT
>TRBV7-6|many|TRBJ2-3|-
CASSADSNRADTQYF
TGTGCCAGCAGCGCCGACTCAAACCGGGCAGATACGCAGTATTTT
>TRBV2|many|TRBJ1-1|-
CASRTGGNTEAFF
TGTGCCAGCAGAACAGGAGGGAACACTGAAGCTTTCTTT
>TRBV7-6|many|TRBJ2-7|-
CASSEGSGTGYEQYF
TGTGCCAGCAGCGAGGGATCGGGAACCGGGTACGAGCAGTACTTC
>TRBV29-1|many|TRBJ2-5|-
CSVGGRGAWETQYF
TGCAGCGTTGGCGGACGGGGGGCTTGGGAGACCCAGTACTTC
>TRBV20-1|many|TRBJ1-5|-
CSARDGGKVQPQHF
TGCAGTGCTAGAGATGGGGGAAAGGTGCAGCCCCAGCATTTT
>TRBV7-8|-|TRBJ2-2|-
CASSIKFRGSGELFF
TGTGCCAGCAGCATAAAATTTAGGGGGTCCGGGGAGCTGTTTTTT
>TRBV7-6|many|TRBJ1-6|-
CASSLGGTVSSPLHF
TGTGCCAGCAGCTTAGGGGGGACGGTCTCTTCACCCCTCCACTTT
>TRBV4-1|few|TRBJ1-6|TRBD1
CASSHTNPGQPRPLHF
TGCGCCAGCAGCCATACGAACCCGGGACAGCCAAGGCCCCTCCACTTT
>TRBV27|many|TRBJ2-2|-
CASSLLRPNTGELFF
TGTGCCAGCAGTTTGTTAAGGCCGAACACCGGGGAGCTGTTTTTT
>TRBV6-2/TRBV6-3|many|TRBJ1-5|-
CASSSSLAGQPQHF
TGTGCCAGCAGTTCCTCCCTTGCGGGTCAGCCCCAGCATTTT
>TRBV20-1|few|TRBJ2-7|TRBD1
CSASRDRARRCSSYEQYF
TGCAGTGCCTCCCGTGACAGGGCCAGGCGCTGTAGCTCCTACGAACAGTACTTC
>TRBV6-6|many|TRBJ2-7|-
CASSYSRSAAHYEQYF
TGTGCCAGCAGTTACTCGCGATCCGCAGCTCACTACGAGCAGTACTTC
>TRBV5-6|few|TRBJ2-7|TRBD2
CASSPSKTSGRLFYEQYF
TGTGCCAGCAGCCCCTCTAAGACTAGCGGGAGACTATTCTACGAGCAGTACTTC
>TRBV7-9|many|TRBJ1-1|-
CASSPPDMVNTEAFF
TGTGCCAGCAGCCCCCCGGACATGGTGAACACTGAAGCTTTCTTT
>TRBV11-3|few|TRBJ1-2|TRBD1
CASRGTGVTGGYTF
TGTGCCAGCAGGGGGACAGGGGTGACAGGTGGCTACACCTTC
>TRBV5-8|many|TRBJ2-1|-
CASSLPPGPRGNEQFF
TGTGCCAGCAGCTTACCGCCCGGACCGAGAGGGAATGAGCAGTTCTTC
>TRBV19|-|TRBJ2-2|-
CASSEGPRAGELFF
TGTGCCAGTAGTGAAGGGCCCAGGGCGGGGGAGCTGTTTTTT
>TRBV2|few|TRBJ1-2|-
CASSVTRKNYGYTF
TGTGCCAGCAGTGTAACAAGAAAAAATTATGGCTACACCTTC
>TRBV5-1|few|TRBJ1-1|TRBD1
CASASGGVGTEAFF
TGCGCCAGTGCCTCAGGGGGAGTTGGCACTGAAGCTTTCTTT
>TRBV2|many|TRBJ1-3|-
CASSRTGNSGNTIYF
TGTGCCAGCAGTCGAACAGGCAACTCTGGAAACACCATATATTTT
>TRBV12-3/TRBV12-4|many|TRBJ2-3|-
CASSFYREDTDTQYF
TGTGCCAGCAGTTTCTACAGAGAAGACACAGATACGCAGTATTTT
>TRBV2|many|TRBJ2-1|-
CASSEFAADYNEQFF
TGTGCCAGCAGTGAATTCGCGGCAGACTACAATGAGCAGTTCTTC
>TRBV14|many|TRBJ2-7|-
CASSQDWASYEQYF
TGTGCCAGCAGCCAAGATTGGGCCAGTTACGAGCAGTACTTC
>TRBV12-3/TRBV12-4|many|TRBJ2-1|-
CASSRARKLVSYNEQFF
TGTGCCAGCAGCCGGGCCAGGAAATTAGTGTCCTACAATGAGCAGTTCTTC
>TRBV18|few|TRBJ1-2|-
CASSLTQDPGDGYTF
TGTGCCAGCTCACTAACCCAGGATCCCGGAGATGGCTACACCTTC
>TRBV18|-|TRBJ1-6|TRBD1
CASSPGTGGKSPLHF
TGTGCCAGCTCACCGGGGACAGGGGGGAAATCACCCCTCCACTTT
>TRBV15|few|TRBJ2-3|TRBD2
CATSRLAGGITDTQYF
TGTGCCACCAGTCGACTAGCGGGGGGGATCACAGATACGCAGTATTTT
>TRBV3-1|many|TRBJ2-5|TRBD2
CASSQEALAGVGETQYF
TGTGCCAGCAGCCAAGAAGCTTTAGCGGGAGTCGGGGAGACCCAGTACTTC
>TRBV19|many|TRBJ2-7|-
CASSTSTYYEQYF
TGTGCCAGTAGCACCTCCACGTATTACGAGCAGTACTTC
>TRBV11-2|many|TRBJ1-1|-
CASSLGQSYTEAFF
TGTGCCAGCAGCTTAGGACAGAGTTACACTGAAGCTTTCTTT
>TRBV6-1|many|TRBJ2-7|TRBD2
CASSRGEGSYEQYF
TGTGCCAGCAGTAGAGGGGAGGGTTCCTACGAGCAGTACTTC
>TRBV3-1|-|TRBJ1-3|-
CASSPDPRGIPGNTIYF
TGTGCCAGCAGCCCAGACCCGAGGGGGATTCCTGGAAACACCATATATTTT
>TRBV9|few|TRBJ1-2|TRBD1
CASSPALGQERYANYGYTF
TGTGCCAGCAGCCCTGCTTTAGGACAGGAGAGATACGCTAACTATGGCTACACCTTC
>TRBV7-8|many|TRBJ2-3|-
CASSLRPGATQGDTQYF
TGTGCCAGCAGCTTACGTCCGGGGGCAACTCAGGGAGATACGCAGTATTTT
>TRBV12-3/TRBV12-4|-|TRBJ2-6|TRBD2
CASSPYSGVGANVLTF
TGTGCCAGCAGCCCCTACAGCGGGGTGGGGGCCAACGTCCTGACTTTC